This entry lists 20 T cell receptor beta chains sequenced from one sample in a study of blood T cell repertoires in COVID-19. The table came from immunoSEQ multiplex PCR; TCRdb's copy has only in-frame clones and leaves some out. The table lists some 290,000 clones, 89% of them singletons. The specimen was peripheral blood. The receptors were gathered from a woman in her 30s with COVID-19, enrolled during active disease.

The J gene is TRBJ2-3, the V gene TRBV27, with D hard to call. Germline CDR1 and CDR2: MNHEY and SMNVEV (reference sequence). The CDR3 contains 15 residues. V was shortened by 2 bases and J by 4 bases, with 13 bases between the two germline ends. The CDR3 spells CASSLDGGIPDTQYF. The CDR3, as DNA: TGTGCCAGCAGTTTAGACGGCGGAATACCAGATACGCAGTATTTT.

CDR3 nucleotides: TGTGCCAGCAGCAGCAGGACAATCCACACTGAAGCTTTCTTT. Encoded protein: CASSSRTIHTEAFF. The chain combines TRBV9 with TRBJ1-1; the D gene is possibly TRBD1 (5 bases). Trimming pared 4 bases from V and 3 bases from J, leaving 13 bases between. The germline CDR1 and CDR2 sequences are SGDLS and YYNGEE. The CDR3 totals 14 residues.

This clone was counted between two and nine times. This chain connects TRBV11-2 to TRBJ2-3, with a possible D match to TRBD2 (7 bases). Trimming took 2 bases from V and 3 from J, leaving 12 bases between them. The CDR3 contains 15 residues. CDR1 is SGHAT, CDR2 FQNNGV, per germline. CDR3: CASSLYGGPTDTQYF. The CDR3, as DNA: TGTGCCAGCAGCTTATACGGGGGGCCTACAGATACGCAGTATTTT.

This clone was recorded a few times. This CDR3 is CASTTVDYEQYF. The CDR3, as DNA: TGTGCCAGCACCACAGTGGACTACGAGCAGTACTTC. The V and J genes are TRBV11-2 and TRBJ2-7, with D hard to call. The CDR3 runs 12 residues. Germline-derived CDR1 and CDR2 are SGHAT and FQNNGV. V lost 7 bases and J 3 bases, leaving 10 bases between the germline ends.

V is TRBV19 and J is TRBJ2-3; D unclear. Germline CDR1 reads LNHDA; CDR2 reads SQIVND (reference sequence). CDR3 length equals 16 residues. The V and J ends lost 7 bases and 6 bases respectively, with 23 bases between them. Written as DNA, the CDR3 is TGTGCCAGTACTCCGAGCCGGTGGAGTTCCGCCGATACGCAGTATTTT. Protein product: CASTPSRWSSADTQYF.

The chain combines TRBV7-9 with TRBJ2-3, with 7 bases identical to TRBD1. Germline CDR1 is SEHNR and CDR2 is FQNEAQ (reference sequence). There are 19 residues in the CDR3. V gave up 2 bases and J gave up 2 bases; unmatched junction bases: 16. The CDR3 coding sequence is TGTGCCAGCAGCTTACCCCTAACAGGGGAAGGGCTGCTCACAGATACGCAGTATTTT. Its protein product is CASSLPLTGEGLLTDTQYF.

The chain joins TRBV5-1 to TRBJ2-5; D possibly corresponds to TRBD2 (5 bases). Between the trimmed V and J ends, which lost 3 bases and 5 bases, there was a span of 23 bases. Germline values: CDR1 SGHRS, CDR2 YFSETQ. The CDR3 has 17 amino acids. CDR3 sequence: CASSSTTAFPAGETQYF. The CDR3 DNA sequence: TGCGCCAGCAGCTCTACAACCGCCTTCCCGGCGGGTGAGACCCAGTACTTC.

The V and J genes are TRBV2 and TRBJ1-4; D ambiguous. The CDR3 has 13 residues. The V gene lost 6 bases and the J gene lost 9 bases, with 14 bases spanning the gap. Germline CDR1 and CDR2: SNHLY and FYNNEI. The CDR3 sequence: CASRGRQMKKLFF. Here the CDR3 DNA reads TGTGCCAGCAGAGGAAGACAAATGAAAAAACTGTTTTTT.

This chain uses TRBV10-1 with TRBJ2-4; 13 bases fit TRBD2. This CDR3 region has 17 residues. With 6 bases clipped from V and 0 bases from J, the junction kept 5 bases outside the gene matches. The germline V gene has CDR1 WNHNN and CDR2 SYGVQD (reference sequence). The chain's CDR3 is CASRGLAGPLAKNIQYF. The DNA for the CDR3 is TGCGCCAGCAGGGGACTAGCGGGGCCCTTAGCCAAAAACATTCAGTACTTC.

The V and J genes are TRBV28 and TRBJ2-7; 9 positions match TRBD1. The CDR3 extends over 16 amino acids. V lost 8 bases to trimming and J lost 2 bases; unmatched junction nucleotides: 13. Germline CDR1 MDHEN, CDR2 SYDVKM. The CDR3 sequence is CASLPSGTGYTYEQYF. The CDR3 DNA follows: TGTGCCAGCCTCCCCTCCGGGACAGGGTACACCTACGAGCAGTACTTC.

The CDR3 DNA sequence: TGCGCCAGCAGCGCCGGGGGGCACTCCTACAATGAGCAGTTCTTC. It codes for CASSAGGHSYNEQFF. V usage is TRBV5-1 and J usage is TRBJ2-1, with a possible D match to TRBD2 (7 bases). Trimming shortened V by 4 bases and J by 0 bases, and 11 bases separated the two germline ends. Per the germline V gene, CDR1 is SGHRS and CDR2 is YFSETQ. This CDR3 is 15 amino acids long.

This chain uses TRBV27 with TRBJ1-4, with D possibly matching TRBD1 (5 bases). The CDR3 is 14 residues long. Trimming pared 0 bases from V and 8 bases from J, leaving 10 bases between. The germline V gene has CDR1 MNHEY and CDR2 SMNVEV (reference sequence). The CDR3 DNA reads TGTGCCAGCAGTTTATCCGGGGGAGCGGAAAAACTGTTTTTT. This translates into CASSLSGGAEKLFF.

The chain links TRBV6-2 or TRBV6-3 to TRBJ1-1; no reliable D call. The CDR3 has 13 amino acids. V lost 5 bases and J lost 1, with 8 bases in between. CDR1 is MNHEY, CDR2 SVGEGT, per germline. The CDR3 nucleotides are TGTGCCAGCAGTCTTACAGCGAACACTGAAGCTTTCTTT. It encodes CASSLTANTEAFF.

This chain connects TRBV5-4 to TRBJ2-1; 7 positions agree with TRBD1. Germline CDR1 and CDR2: SGHNT and YYREEE (reference sequence). The CDR3 has 14 amino acids. J was trimmed by 7 bases and V by 4 bases; bases with no gene match: 8. DNA of the CDR3: TGTGCCAGCAGCCAAAAGTCAGGGGGAAATGAGCAGTTCTTC. This codes for CASSQKSGGNEQFF.

This clone was recorded only once. The V call is TRBV21-1, the J call TRBJ2-3; the D call in the table, TRBD2, was not verified against the DNA. TRBV21-1 is tagged as a pseudogene. The CDR3 consists of 17 residues. The CDR3 region has the DNA TGTGCCAGCAGCAAAGGAGAAGGTAGCGGGTGCACAGATACGCAGTATTTT. It translates to CASSKGEGSGCTDTQYF.

J is TRBJ2-3 and V is TRBV10-2; D is ambiguous. Germline loops: CDR1 WSHSY, CDR2 SAAADI. The V end was cut by 2 bases, the J end by 5 bases, with 8 bases between. This CDR3 has 13 residues. The CDR3 region is CASSEGRGDTQYF. The DNA of the CDR3 is TGCGCCAGCAGTGAGGGTCGCGGAGATACGCAGTATTTT.

In this sample, this clone turned up once. This chain joins TRBV7-7 and TRBJ2-2; D is uncertain. The V gene's germline CDR1 is SSHAT and CDR2 FNYEAQ (reference sequence). The CDR3 is 15 amino acids. Trimming removed 2 bases from V and 0 bases from J, with 7 bases in between. CDR3 sequence reads: CASSLTATNTGELFF. As DNA, the CDR3 is TGTGCCAGCAGCTTAACCGCTACGAACACCGGGGAGCTGTTTTTT.

The genes are TRBV28 and TRBJ1-3, with no clear D. V lost 6 bases, J lost 0 bases, and 21 bases lay in between. This CDR3 is built from 18 residues. Looked up from germline, CDR1 is MDHEN and CDR2 is SYDVKM. DNA of the CDR3: TGTGCCAGCAGCCTCGGGGTGGCATGGGAAGGCTCTGGAAACACCATATATTTT. Amino acid sequence: CASSLGVAWEGSGNTIYF.

V and J are TRBV18 and TRBJ1-3; perhaps TRBD1 as D (5 bases). Between the trimmed V and J ends, which lost 0 bases and 7 bases, there was a span of 22 bases. CDR3 length equals 18 residues. Germline CDR1 reads KGHSH; CDR2 reads LQKENI. The CDR3 spells CASSPPPRGGAGENTIYF. In nucleotides, the CDR3 is TGTGCCAGCTCACCACCGCCCCGTGGCGGGGCAGGCGAGAACACCATATATTTT.

This chain uses TRBV19 with TRBJ2-2, with 7 bases that match TRBD1. Germline CDR1 and CDR2: LNHDA and SQIVND (reference sequence). The CDR3 is made up of 15 amino acids. V lost 4 bases and J lost 4; bases outside the gene matches: 6. The CDR3 sequence: CASSTNRGGTGELFF. CDR3 nucleotide sequence: TGTGCCAGTAGTACGAACAGGGGCGGCACCGGGGAGCTGTTTTTT.